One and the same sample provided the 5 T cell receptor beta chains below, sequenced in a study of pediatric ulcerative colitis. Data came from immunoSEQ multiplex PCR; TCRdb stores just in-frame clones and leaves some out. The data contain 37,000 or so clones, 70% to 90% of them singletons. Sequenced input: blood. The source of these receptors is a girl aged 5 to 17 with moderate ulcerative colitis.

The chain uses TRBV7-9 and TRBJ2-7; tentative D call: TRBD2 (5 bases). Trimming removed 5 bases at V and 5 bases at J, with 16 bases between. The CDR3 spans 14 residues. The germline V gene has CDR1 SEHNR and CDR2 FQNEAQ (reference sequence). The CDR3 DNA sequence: TGTGCCAGCAGCCCTAATAGCGCAATCAACGAGCAGTACTTC. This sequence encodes CASSPNSAINEQYF.

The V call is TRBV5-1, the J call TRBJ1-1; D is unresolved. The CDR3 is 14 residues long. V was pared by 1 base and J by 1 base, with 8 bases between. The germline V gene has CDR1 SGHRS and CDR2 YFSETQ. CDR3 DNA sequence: TGCGCCAGCAGCTTGTTGATGGAGAACACTGAAGCTTTCTTT. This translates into CASSLLMENTEAFF.

Here the CDR3 DNA reads TGTGCCAGTAGTATAGGAGGAGGGCCCTACGAGCAGTACTTC. Encoded protein: CASSIGGGPYEQYF. The chain employs TRBV19 and TRBJ2-7, with D maybe TRBD2 (6 bases). Germline lookup yields CDR1 LNHDA and CDR2 SQIVND (reference sequence). The germline V and J ends were trimmed by 1 base and 2 bases, with 9 bases remaining between them. CDR3 size: 14 residues.

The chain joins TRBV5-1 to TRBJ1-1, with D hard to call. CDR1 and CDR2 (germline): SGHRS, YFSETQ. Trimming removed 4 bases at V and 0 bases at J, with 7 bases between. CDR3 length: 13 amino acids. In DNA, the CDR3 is TGCGCCAGCAGCAGGAGTTTGAACACTGAAGCTTTCTTT. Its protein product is CASSRSLNTEAFF.

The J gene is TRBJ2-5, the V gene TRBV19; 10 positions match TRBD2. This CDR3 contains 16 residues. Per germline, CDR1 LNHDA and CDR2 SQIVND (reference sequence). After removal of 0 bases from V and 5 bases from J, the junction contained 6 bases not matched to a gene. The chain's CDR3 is CASSIDNLAGAETQYF. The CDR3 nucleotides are TGTGCCAGTAGTATAGATAACCTAGCGGGAGCGGAGACCCAGTACTTC.